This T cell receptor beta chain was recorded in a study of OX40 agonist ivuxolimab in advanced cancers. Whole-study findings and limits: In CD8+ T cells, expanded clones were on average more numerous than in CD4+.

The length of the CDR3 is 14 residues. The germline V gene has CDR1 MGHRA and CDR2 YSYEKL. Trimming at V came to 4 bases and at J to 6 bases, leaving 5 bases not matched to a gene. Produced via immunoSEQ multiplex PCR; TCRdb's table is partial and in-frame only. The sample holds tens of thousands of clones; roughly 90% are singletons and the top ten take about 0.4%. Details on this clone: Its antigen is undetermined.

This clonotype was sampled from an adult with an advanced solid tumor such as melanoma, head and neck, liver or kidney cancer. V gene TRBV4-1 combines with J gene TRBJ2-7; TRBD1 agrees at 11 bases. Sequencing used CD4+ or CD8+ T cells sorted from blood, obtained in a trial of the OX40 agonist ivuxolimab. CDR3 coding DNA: TGCGCCAGCAGCCGCGCCGGGACAGGGGGCGAGCAGTACTTC. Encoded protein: CASSRAGTGGEQYF.